What follows is one T cell receptor (beta chain) and its context. As the sequencing template, cDNA was produced by extracting RNA and reverse transcribing it. The assay was immunoSEQ multiplex PCR, and TCRdb's table has in-frame clones only and misses some. The sample lists around 130,000 clones; approximately 53% were seen once. This specimen comes from a study of CD8+ T cells in alopecia areata. Trimming removed 2 bases from V and 7 bases from J; junction bases left unmatched: 7. CDR1 is LGHNA and CDR2 is YNFKEQ in the germline V gene. This CDR3 is built from 15 residues. The sample consisted of CD4+ T cells sorted from blood, taken at week 0. This receptor was taken from a human donor with alopecia areata. This chain uses TRBV4-2 with TRBJ2-2; 7 positions match TRBD2. The CDR3 is CASSQHETSNGELFF. In nucleotides, the CDR3 is TGTGCCAGCAGCCAACACGAGACTAGCAACGGGGAGCTGTTTTTT.